This paragraph reports one T cell receptor (beta chain). The entry originates in a study of cytomegalovirus exposure and HLA in healthy donors. The PCR was carried out with 60 Vbeta primers and 13 Jbeta primers. Sequencing used immunoSEQ multiplex PCR; TCRdb keeps in-frame clones, though not all of them. This sample carries about 200,000 clones, roughly 85% of them seen once, and the ten largest clones take 1.8%. Germline V gene data show CDR1 as SGHRS and CDR2 as YFSETQ. The CDR3 is 13 amino acids. Germline trimming cut 4 bases from V and 7 bases from J; bases unmatched to any gene: 4. The receptor's source is a male donor in good health and CMV-seronegative. The rearrangement uses TRBV5-1 and TRBJ1-4; 7 nucleotides agree with TRBD1. The specimen sequenced was PBMCs. This CDR3 reads CASSGGTAEKLFF. The CDR3 DNA is TGCGCCAGCAGCGGTGGGACAGCTGAAAAACTGTTTTTT.